The 25 T cell receptor beta chains reported below all come from one sample, sequenced in a study of OX40 agonist ivuxolimab in advanced cancers. The assay was immunoSEQ multiplex PCR, and TCRdb's table has in-frame clones only and misses some. The sample has 67,000 or so clones, roughly nine tenths seen once. The sequencing here drew on CD4+ or CD8+ T cells sorted from blood, taken in a trial of the OX40 agonist ivuxolimab. The receptors here all came from an adult with an advanced solid tumor such as melanoma, head and neck, liver or kidney cancer.

This chain joins TRBV6-1 and TRBJ1-2, with D unclear. Trimming removed 2 bases from V and 2 bases from J, with 6 bases in between. The CDR3 covers 13 residues. The germline V gene has CDR1 MNHNS and CDR2 SASEGT. CDR3 loop: CASSERPNYGYTF. The CDR3 nucleotides are TGTGCCAGCAGTGAAAGACCGAACTATGGCTACACCTTC.

The chain carries TRBV11-3 and TRBJ2-5, with 7 nucleotides matching TRBD1. With 3 bases clipped from V and 2 bases from J, the junction kept 3 bases outside the gene matches. The CDR3 covers 14 residues. CDR1 and CDR2 from the germline V gene are SGHNT and YENEEA. The DNA for the CDR3 is TGTGCCAGCAGCTTTGGACAGGCGCAAGAGACCCAGTACTTC. This codes for CASSFGQAQETQYF.

This clone was recorded once. The V call is TRBV19, the J call TRBJ1-4, with 7 bases fitting TRBD1. Germline V gene sequence: CDR1 LNHDA, CDR2 SQIVND (reference sequence). CDR3 length: 14 amino acids. The trim removed 3 bases at V and 8 bases at J, leaving 6 bases unmatched. CDR3 region: CASSMKGDSEKLFF. The CDR3 DNA reads TGTGCCAGTAGTATGAAAGGGGACAGCGAAAAACTGTTTTTT.

The V and J genes are TRBV5-1 and TRBJ2-5; 9 bases agree with TRBD1. Germline-derived CDR1 and CDR2 are SGHRS and YFSETQ. This CDR3 has 15 residues. V shed 5 bases and J 5 bases; nucleotides not matched to a gene: 10. CDR3 sequence (DNA): TGCGCCAGCAGGGGGACAGGGTTAGGCGGGGAGACCCAGTACTTC. Protein: CASRGTGLGGETQYF. The complete variable domain, with remaining parts taken from reference TRBV5-1 and TRBJ2-5, reads KAGVTQTPRYLIKTRGQQVTLSCSPISGHRSVSWYQQTPGQGLQFLFEYFSETQRNKGNFPGRFSGRQFSNSRSEMNVSTLELGDSALYLCASRGTGLGGETQYFGPGTRLLVL.

This chain links TRBV2 with TRBJ2-5, with a possible D match to TRBD1 (6 bases). Germline assignment: CDR1 SNHLY and CDR2 FYNNEI. V was shortened by 4 bases and J by 5 bases, with 14 bases between the two germline ends. The CDR3 contains 14 residues. The CDR3 sequence: CASSVGGAGETQYF. CDR3 in DNA: TGTGCCAGCAGTGTTGGGGGCGCCGGGGAGACCCAGTACTTC.

V usage is TRBV7-3 and J usage is TRBJ2-2, with D possibly TRBD2 on 5 matching bases. CDR3 length: 16 amino acids. Trimming cost V 2 bases and J 1 base, with 11 bases left between them. Germline V gives CDR1 SGHTA, CDR2 FQGTGA. This chain's CDR3 is CASSLGGLGNTGELFF. CDR3 sequence (DNA): TGTGCCAGCAGCTTAGGCGGGCTTGGGAACACCGGGGAGCTGTTTTTT.

V gene TRBV7-6 combines with J gene TRBJ2-3; D not resolved. The CDR3 extends over 12 amino acids. CDR1 and CDR2 from the germline V gene are SGHVS and FNYEAQ. Trimming removed 5 bases from V and 1 base from J, with 4 bases in between. CDR3 region: CASSPRTDTQYF. The CDR3 region has the DNA TGTGCCAGCAGCCCCCGCACAGATACGCAGTATTTT.

The rearrangement links TRBV10-3 to TRBJ2-5; TRBD1 matches 7 bases. CDR3 size: 15 residues. CDR1 and CDR2 from the germline V gene are ENHRY and SYGVKD. V trimming: 6 bases; J trimming: 5 bases; junction bases outside the gene matches: 12. Written as DNA, the CDR3 is TGTGCCATCAGGGAACAGGGGAACGAATTGGAGACCCAGTACTTC. Translated, it gives CAIREQGNELETQYF.

The rearrangement joins TRBV7-2 to TRBJ2-2; D is unclear. The CDR3 spans 14 residues. Trimming removed 3 bases from V and 4 bases from J, with 9 bases in between. The germline V gene has CDR1 SGHTA and CDR2 FQGNSA. The CDR3 DNA reads TGTGCCAGCAGCTTCTGGGTCCGCACCGGGGAGCTGTTTTTT. Encoded protein: CASSFWVRTGELFF.

The rearrangement joins TRBV5-1 to TRBJ2-2; TRBD1 matches at 7 bases. The CDR3 is made up of 15 amino acids. V trimming: 4 bases; J trimming: 2 bases; junction bases outside the gene matches: 5. Germline V gene lookup returns CDR1 SGHRS and CDR2 YFSETQ. CDR3: CASSTTGANTGELFF. DNA for the CDR3: TGCGCCAGCAGCACAACAGGGGCCAACACCGGGGAGCTGTTTTTT.

The genes are TRBV19 and TRBJ1-2, with 9 bases aligning to TRBD1. V lost 7 bases and J lost 1; bases outside the gene matches: 7. This CDR3 is 15 amino acids long. Germline assignment: CDR1 LNHDA and CDR2 SQIVND (reference sequence). CDR3 sequence (DNA): TGTGCCAGTAACCCCGGGACAGGGATTAACTATGGCTACACCTTC. Its translation: CASNPGTGINYGYTF.

The rearrangement uses TRBV7-2 and TRBJ1-1; D is unresolved. CDR3 size: 14 residues. The V and J ends lost 1 base and 7 bases respectively, with 13 bases between them. Germline V gene data show CDR1 as SGHTA and CDR2 as FQGNSA. CDR3 coding DNA: TGTGCCAGCAGCTTAGTCCGAGGGTCAGGTGAAGCTTTCTTT. Protein product: CASSLVRGSGEAFF.

The table lists this clone with a count of one. This chain connects TRBV10-3 to TRBJ2-1; 14 bases match TRBD2. CDR3 length: 17 residues. The ends lost 5 bases at V and 8 bases at J; junction bases unmatched: 11. CDR1 and CDR2 (germline): ENHRY, SYGVKD. The CDR3 loop is CAISQFGTSGSGDEQFF. The CDR3, as DNA: TGTGCCATCAGTCAATTCGGGACTAGCGGGAGCGGCGATGAGCAGTTCTTC.

J is TRBJ1-5 and V is TRBV27, with 8 nucleotides matching TRBD1. This CDR3 contains 14 residues. Germline assignment: CDR1 MNHEY and CDR2 SMNVEV (reference sequence). V was clipped by 5 bases and J by 6 bases; unmatched bases: 6. The CDR3 loop reads CASSKAGGGQPQHF. The CDR3 DNA reads as TGTGCCAGCAGTAAGGCAGGGGGCGGTCAGCCCCAGCATTTT.

The J gene is TRBJ1-2, the V gene TRBV29-1; D unresolved. This CDR3 region has 14 residues. In germline, CDR1 is SQVTM, CDR2 ANQGSEA. Deletions cut 6 bases from V and 7 bases from J, with 21 bases between. The CDR3 bases are TGCAGCGTGGCCGGGAGGTCTACGTCTGGTGGCTACACCTTC. Its translation: CSVAGRSTSGGYTF. The full variable domain, its missing parts supplied by reference TRBV29-1 and TRBJ1-2, is SAVISQKPSRDICQRGTSLTIQCQVDSQVTMMFWYRQQPGQSLTLIATANQGSEATYESGFVIDKFPISRPNLTFSTLTVSNMSPEDSSIYLCSVAGRSTSGGYTFGSGTRLTVV.

This clone was found once. The V call is TRBV29-1, the J call TRBJ2-5; 7 nucleotides line up with TRBD1. The junction had 6 bases not matched to a gene; V was cut back by 4 bases and J by 4 bases. This CDR3 contains 13 residues. Looked up from germline, CDR1 is SQVTM and CDR2 is ANQGSEA. In nucleotides, the CDR3 is TGCAGCGTTGCCGGACAGGCCCCAGAGACCCAGTACTTC. It codes for CSVAGQAPETQYF.

The gene calls are TRBV6-5 and TRBJ1-6; a possible D gene is TRBD1 (5 bases). The CDR3 consists of 15 residues. V was cut by 5 bases and J by 9 bases, with 17 bases left in between. Looked up from germline, CDR1 is MNHEY and CDR2 is SVGAGI. The CDR3 loop reads CASSPQGPNASPLHF. Here the CDR3 DNA reads TGTGCCAGCAGTCCTCAGGGACCGAATGCTTCACCCCTCCACTTT.

V gene TRBV28 combines with J gene TRBJ2-1; D gene ambiguous. The CDR3 totals 15 residues. Germline V lookup: CDR1 MDHEN, CDR2 SYDVKM. Trimming took 3 bases from V and 3 from J, leaving 12 bases between them. The CDR3: CASSLPETVYNEQFF. The CDR3 DNA follows: TGTGCCAGCAGTTTGCCGGAGACCGTCTACAATGAGCAGTTCTTC.

This clone was observed a single time. The V gene is TRBV7-9, the J gene TRBJ2-5; D unresolved. Germline CDR1 SEHNR, CDR2 FQNEAQ (reference sequence). Trimming left V 5 bases short and J 4 bases short, with 11 bases between. The CDR3 is 13 residues long. This chain's CDR3 is CASSPVMGETQYF. The CDR3 region has the DNA TGTGCCAGCAGCCCGGTTATGGGAGAGACCCAGTACTTC.

The chain uses TRBV6-5 and TRBJ2-6; D remains ambiguous. Germline V gene sequence: CDR1 MNHEY, CDR2 SVGAGI. Deletions cut 6 bases from V and 2 bases from J, with 11 bases between. This CDR3 contains 15 residues. In DNA form, the CDR3 reads TGTGCCAGCAGCCCTATGGCCACTGGGGCCAACGTCCTGACTTTC. The encoded protein is CASSPMATGANVLTF.

The chain recombines TRBV2 with TRBJ1-4; TRBD1 matches 7 bases. The CDR3 contains 15 residues. The V segment lost 1 base and the J segment 7 bases; nucleotides outside the gene matches: 6. Germline CDR1 is SNHLY and CDR2 is FYNNEI. CDR3 sequence (DNA): TGTGCCAGCAGTGAAGATCTGAGGACAGGTGAAAAACTGTTTTTT. It yields the protein CASSEDLRTGEKLFF. Looking up the rest from reference TRBV2 and TRBJ1-4 gives the full variable domain: EPEVTQTPSHQVTQMGQEVILRCVPISNHLYFYWYRQILGQKVEFLVSFYNNEISEKSEIFDDQFSVERPDGSNFTLKIRSTKLEDSAMYFCASSEDLRTGEKLFFGSGTQLSVL.

For the CDR3, the DNA is TGTGCCATCAGTGACCCCAGGGGCAGGGGCACTGAAGCTTTCTTT. Protein product: CAISDPRGRGTEAFF. This sequence joins TRBV10-3 and TRBJ1-1; tentative D call: TRBD1 (6 bases). Trimming removed 3 bases from V and 4 bases from J, with 15 bases in between. Germline loops: CDR1 ENHRY, CDR2 SYGVKD. The CDR3 covers 15 residues.

The chain uses TRBV27 and TRBJ1-5; a possible D gene is TRBD1 (5 bases). This CDR3 has 15 amino acids. Trimming took off 4 bases at V and 2 bases at J, with 12 bases between the two ends. Germline V gene data show CDR1 as MNHEY and CDR2 as SMNVEV (reference sequence). CDR3 coding DNA: TGTGCCAGCAGTTCCGGTCAGGGCGGCAATCAGCCCCAGCATTTT. Translation: CASSSGQGGNQPQHF.

This sequence joins TRBV19 and TRBJ2-7; D is ambiguous. The germline V and J ends were trimmed by 3 bases and 3 bases, with 12 bases remaining between them. The CDR3 covers 14 residues. CDR1 is LNHDA and CDR2 is SQIVND in the germline V gene (reference sequence). CDR3 coding DNA: TGTGCCAGTAGTATTAATACGGCAAGCTACGAGCAGTACTTC. Amino acids: CASSINTASYEQYF.

This chain connects TRBV30 to TRBJ2-3; possible D gene TRBD2, 6 bases. Germline V CDR1 and CDR2: GTSNPN, SVGIG (reference sequence). The CDR3 consists of 13 residues. V lost 3 bases and J 3 bases, leaving 10 bases between the germline ends. CDR3 in DNA: TGTGCCTGGAGGGGACTTAGAACAGATACGCAGTATTTT. This codes for CAWRGLRTDTQYF.